One and the same sample provided the 8 T cell receptor beta chains below, sequenced in a study of blood T cell repertoires in COVID-19. Profiled with immunoSEQ multiplex PCR; TCRdb holds only in-frame clones, not every one. The sample gives about 100,000 clones, about four fifths of which show up once; roughly 18% is in the top ten. Source material: peripheral blood. Receptor source: an elderly woman with active or convalescent COVID-19.

The chain carries TRBV19 and TRBJ2-7; 8 positions agree with TRBD2. Germline CDR1 is LNHDA and CDR2 is SQIVND (reference sequence). With V trimmed by 4 bases and J by 6 bases, 8 bases remained unmatched. This CDR3 comprises 14 residues. CDR3 residues: CASSTSGRGSEQYF. The CDR3 nucleotides are TGTGCCAGTAGTACCAGCGGGAGAGGGTCCGAGCAGTACTTC.

The rearrangement uses TRBV5-1 and TRBJ2-3, with D possibly TRBD2 on 6 matching bases. From germline, CDR1 is SGHRS and CDR2 YFSETQ. This CDR3 has 15 amino acids. With 1 base removed from V and 0 bases from J, the gap between germline ends came to 9 bases. CDR3: CASSLLGGSTDTQYF. CDR3 nucleotides: TGCGCCAGCAGCTTGCTTGGGGGGAGCACAGATACGCAGTATTTT. The whole variable domain, filled in from reference TRBV5-1 and TRBJ2-3, reads KAGVTQTPRYLIKTRGQQVTLSCSPISGHRSVSWYQQTPGQGLQFLFEYFSETQRNKGNFPGRFSGRQFSNSRSEMNVSTLELGDSALYLCASSLLGGSTDTQYFGPGTRLTVL.

This chain connects TRBV7-3 to TRBJ1-2, with 10 bases matching TRBD1. Germline loops: CDR1 SGHTA, CDR2 FQGTGA. V trimming: 5 bases; J trimming: 5 bases; junction bases outside the gene matches: 11. The CDR3 has 16 residues. The CDR3 region is CASSLGRDRGLYGYTF. The CDR3 DNA reads as TGTGCCAGCAGCCTAGGCCGGGACAGGGGCCTATATGGCTACACCTTC. The complete variable domain, with remaining parts taken from reference TRBV7-3 and TRBJ1-2, reads GAGVSQTPSNKVTEKGKYVELRCDPISGHTALYWYRQSLGQGPEFLIYFQGTGAADDSGLPNDRFFAVRPEGSVSTLKIQRTERGDSAVYLCASSLGRDRGLYGYTFGSGTRLTVV.

The chain links TRBV29-1 to TRBJ1-2, with 8 bases lining up with TRBD1. V shed 4 bases and J 1 base; nucleotides not matched to a gene: 5. The CDR3 spans 14 residues. Germline-derived CDR1 and CDR2 are SQVTM and ANQGSEA. The chain's CDR3 is CSVGGTGYNYGYTF. The DNA of the CDR3 is TGCAGCGTTGGCGGGACAGGTTATAACTATGGCTACACCTTC.

This clone was detected once. The V and J genes are TRBV12-3 or TRBV12-4 and TRBJ1-5, with TRBD1 matching over 7 bases. V lost 3 bases, J lost 5 bases, and 1 base stayed unmatched. CDR3 length: 13 residues. CDR3 bases: TGTGCCAGCAGTTTCACAGGGGATCAGCCCCAGCATTTT. Protein sequence: CASSFTGDQPQHF.

The chain uses TRBV3-1 (or the pseudogene TRBV3-2) and TRBJ2-3, with TRBD2 identical over 7 bases. V shed 1 base, J shed 3 bases, and the junction held 7 bases outside the gene matches. The CDR3 length is 16 residues. Germline values: CDR1 LGHDT, CDR2 YNNKEL (reference sequence). Here the CDR3 reads CASSQVVGGETDTQYF. CDR3 nucleotide sequence: TGTGCCAGCAGCCAAGTGGTGGGAGGGGAGACAGATACGCAGTATTTT.

The chain is built from TRBV19 and TRBJ1-6, with D possibly matching TRBD1 (6 bases). Germline V CDR1 and CDR2: LNHDA, SQIVND (reference sequence). V gave up 7 bases and J gave up 6 bases, with 10 bases separating them. The length of the CDR3 is 13 residues. CDR3 region: CASMGQVNSPLHF. The DNA for the CDR3 is TGTGCCAGTATGGGACAAGTTAATTCACCCCTCCACTTT.

The chain carries TRBV25-1 and TRBJ2-1; D is uncertain. CDR3 length: 15 residues. Per the germline V gene, CDR1 is MGHDK and CDR2 is SYGVNS. Trimming left V 1 base short and J 6 bases short, with 13 bases between. The CDR3 sequence: CASSEFDRPGNEQFF. The CDR3, as DNA: TGTGCCAGCAGTGAATTTGACCGTCCGGGCAATGAGCAGTTCTTC.